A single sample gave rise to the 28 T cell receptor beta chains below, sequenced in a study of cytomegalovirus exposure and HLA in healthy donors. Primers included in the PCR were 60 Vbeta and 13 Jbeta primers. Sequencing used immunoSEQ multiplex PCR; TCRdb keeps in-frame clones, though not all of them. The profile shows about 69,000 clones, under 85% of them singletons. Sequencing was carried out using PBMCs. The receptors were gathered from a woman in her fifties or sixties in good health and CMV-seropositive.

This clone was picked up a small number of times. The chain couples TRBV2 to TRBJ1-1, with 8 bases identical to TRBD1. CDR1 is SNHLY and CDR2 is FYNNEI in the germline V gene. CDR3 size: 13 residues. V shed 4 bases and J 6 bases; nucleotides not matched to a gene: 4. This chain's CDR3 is CASSVTQGAEAFF. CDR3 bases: TGTGCCAGCAGTGTTACACAGGGGGCTGAAGCTTTCTTT.

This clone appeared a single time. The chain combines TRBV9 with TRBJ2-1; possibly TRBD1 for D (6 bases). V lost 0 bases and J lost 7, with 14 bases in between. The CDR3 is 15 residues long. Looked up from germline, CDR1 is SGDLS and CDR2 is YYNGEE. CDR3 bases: TGTGCCAGCAGCGTAGCTACCCACAGGGAAAATGAGCAGTTCTTC. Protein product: CASSVATHRENEQFF.

For the CDR3, the DNA is TGCGCCAGCAGCGGGCAGGCTGGGGCCAACGTCCTGACTTTC. Its protein product is CASSGQAGANVLTF. The chain employs TRBV4-1 and TRBJ2-6, with no clear D. The ends were cut back, 5 bases at V and 2 bases at J, with 7 bases in the middle. The CDR3 sequence is 14 residues long. Germline V gives CDR1 MGHRA, CDR2 YSYEKL.

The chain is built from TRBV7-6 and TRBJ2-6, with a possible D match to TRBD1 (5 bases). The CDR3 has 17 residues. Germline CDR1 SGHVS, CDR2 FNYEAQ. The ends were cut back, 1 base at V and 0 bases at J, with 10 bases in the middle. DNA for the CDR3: TGTGCCAGCAGCTTAGGGCAGGGAAACTCTGGGGCCAACGTCCTGACTTTC. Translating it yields CASSLGQGNSGANVLTF.

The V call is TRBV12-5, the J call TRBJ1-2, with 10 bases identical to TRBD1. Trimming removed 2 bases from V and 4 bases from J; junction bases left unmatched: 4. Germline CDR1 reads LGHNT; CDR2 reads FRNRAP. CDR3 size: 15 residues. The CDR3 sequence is CASGLPDRGLYGYTF. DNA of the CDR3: TGTGCTAGTGGTTTGCCAGACAGGGGGCTCTATGGCTACACCTTC. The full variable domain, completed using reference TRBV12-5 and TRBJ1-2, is DARVTQTPRHKVTEMGQEVTMRCQPILGHNTVFWYRQTMMQGLELLAYFRNRAPLDDSGMPKDRFSAEMPDATLATLKIQPSEPRDSAVYFCASGLPDRGLYGYTFGSGTRLTVV.

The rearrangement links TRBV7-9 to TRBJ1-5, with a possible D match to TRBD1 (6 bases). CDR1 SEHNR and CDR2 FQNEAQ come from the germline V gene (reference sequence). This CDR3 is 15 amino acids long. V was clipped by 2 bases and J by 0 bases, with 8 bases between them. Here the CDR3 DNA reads TGTGCCAGCAGCTTAACAGGGATTAGCAATCAGCCCCAGCATTTT. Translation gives CASSLTGISNQPQHF.

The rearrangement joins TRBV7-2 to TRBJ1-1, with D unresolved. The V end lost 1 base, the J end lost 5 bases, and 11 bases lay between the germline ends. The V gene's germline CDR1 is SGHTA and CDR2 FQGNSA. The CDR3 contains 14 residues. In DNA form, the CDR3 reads TGTGCCAGCAGCTTAGGAGGTCATAGTACTGAAGCTTTCTTT. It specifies CASSLGGHSTEAFF.

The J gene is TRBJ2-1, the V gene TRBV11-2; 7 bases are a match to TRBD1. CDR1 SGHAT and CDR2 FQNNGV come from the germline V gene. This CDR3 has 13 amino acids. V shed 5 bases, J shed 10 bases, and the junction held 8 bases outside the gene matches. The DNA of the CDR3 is TGTGCCAGCAGCCCTACCGACAGGGTCGAGCAGTTCTTC. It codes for CASSPTDRVEQFF.

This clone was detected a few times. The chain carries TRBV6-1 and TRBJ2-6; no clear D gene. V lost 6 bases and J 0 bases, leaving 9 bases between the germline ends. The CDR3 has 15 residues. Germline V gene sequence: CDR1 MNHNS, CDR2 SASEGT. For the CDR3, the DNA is TGTGCCAGCAGACCCGGTCACTCTGGGGCCAACGTCCTGACTTTC. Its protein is CASRPGHSGANVLTF.

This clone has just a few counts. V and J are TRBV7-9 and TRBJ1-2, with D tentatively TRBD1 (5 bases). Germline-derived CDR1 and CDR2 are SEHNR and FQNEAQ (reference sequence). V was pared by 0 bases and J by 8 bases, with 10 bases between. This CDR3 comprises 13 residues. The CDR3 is CASSLASGSGYTF. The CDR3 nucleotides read TGTGCCAGCAGCTTAGCTTCAGGGTCCGGCTACACCTTC.

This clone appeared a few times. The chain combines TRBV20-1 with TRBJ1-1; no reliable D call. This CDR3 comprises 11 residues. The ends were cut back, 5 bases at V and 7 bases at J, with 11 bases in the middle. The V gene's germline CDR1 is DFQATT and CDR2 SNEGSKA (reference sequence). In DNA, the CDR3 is TGCAGTGCTCGTTTTACAGTTGAAGCTTTCTTT. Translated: CSARFTVEAFF.

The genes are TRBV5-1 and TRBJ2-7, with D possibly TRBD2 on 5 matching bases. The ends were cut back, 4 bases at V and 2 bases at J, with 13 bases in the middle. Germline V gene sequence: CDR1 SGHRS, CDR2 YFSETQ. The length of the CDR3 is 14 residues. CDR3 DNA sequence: TGCGCCAGCAGCCCCGGACTTCTAGCCTACGAGCAGTACTTC. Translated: CASSPGLLAYEQYF.

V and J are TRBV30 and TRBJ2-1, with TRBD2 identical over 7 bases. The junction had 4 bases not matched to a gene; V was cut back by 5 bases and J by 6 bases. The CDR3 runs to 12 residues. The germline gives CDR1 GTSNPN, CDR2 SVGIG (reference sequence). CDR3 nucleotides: TGTGCCTGGGGTAGACTAGCCAATGAGCAGTTCTTC. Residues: CAWGRLANEQFF.

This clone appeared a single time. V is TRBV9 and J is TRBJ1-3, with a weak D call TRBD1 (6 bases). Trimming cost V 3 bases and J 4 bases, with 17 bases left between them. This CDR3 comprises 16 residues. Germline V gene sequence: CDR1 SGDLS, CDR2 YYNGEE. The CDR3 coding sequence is TGTGCCAGCAGCGGCGTTGCGGGGGGCGGCGGAAACACCATATATTTT. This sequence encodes CASSGVAGGGGNTIYF.

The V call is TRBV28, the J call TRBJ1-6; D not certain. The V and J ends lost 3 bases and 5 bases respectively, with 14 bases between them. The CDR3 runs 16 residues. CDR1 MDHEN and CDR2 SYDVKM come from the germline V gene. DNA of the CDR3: TGTGCCAGCAGTTTGAGGGTAATCGGGGATAATTCACCCCTCCACTTT. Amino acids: CASSLRVIGDNSPLHF.

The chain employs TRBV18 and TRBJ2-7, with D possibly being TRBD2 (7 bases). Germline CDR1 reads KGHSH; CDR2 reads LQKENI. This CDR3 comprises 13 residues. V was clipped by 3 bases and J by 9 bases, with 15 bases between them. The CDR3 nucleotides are TGTGCCAGCTCACCCGGGGGGCGATTAGGGCAGTACTTC. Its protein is CASSPGGRLGQYF.

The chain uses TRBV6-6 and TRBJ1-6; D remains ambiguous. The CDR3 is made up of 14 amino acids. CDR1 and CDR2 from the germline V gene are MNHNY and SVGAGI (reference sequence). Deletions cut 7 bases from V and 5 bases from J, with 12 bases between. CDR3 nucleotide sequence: TGTGCCAGCATAAGATCTATGAATAATTCACCCCTCCACTTT. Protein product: CASIRSMNNSPLHF.

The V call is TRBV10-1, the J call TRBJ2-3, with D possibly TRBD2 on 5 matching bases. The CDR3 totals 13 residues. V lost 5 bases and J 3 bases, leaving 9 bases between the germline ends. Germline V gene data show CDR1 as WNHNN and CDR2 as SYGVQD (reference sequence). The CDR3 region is CASSLDSTDTQYF. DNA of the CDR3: TGCGCCAGCAGTCTGGACTCGACAGATACGCAGTATTTT.

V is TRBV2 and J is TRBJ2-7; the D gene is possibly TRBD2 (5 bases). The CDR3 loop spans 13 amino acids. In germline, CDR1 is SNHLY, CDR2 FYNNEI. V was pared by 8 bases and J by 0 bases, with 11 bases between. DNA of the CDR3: TGTGCCAGCGTTCGGGGAAGCTCCTACGAGCAGTACTTC. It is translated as CASVRGSSYEQYF.

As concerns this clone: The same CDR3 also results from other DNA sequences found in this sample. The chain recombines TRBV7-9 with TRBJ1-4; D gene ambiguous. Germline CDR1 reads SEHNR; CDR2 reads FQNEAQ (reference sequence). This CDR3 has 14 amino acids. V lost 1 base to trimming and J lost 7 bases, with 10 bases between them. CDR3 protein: CASSLGQRVEKLFF. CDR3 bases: TGTGCCAGCAGCTTAGGCCAGCGCGTTGAAAAACTGTTTTTT.

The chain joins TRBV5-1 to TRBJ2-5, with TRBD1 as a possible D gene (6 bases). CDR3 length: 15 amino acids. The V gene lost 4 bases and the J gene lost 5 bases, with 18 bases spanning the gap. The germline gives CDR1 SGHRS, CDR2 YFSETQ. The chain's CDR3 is CASSNDGQLGETQYF. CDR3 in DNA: TGCGCCAGCAGCAACGACGGACAGTTGGGGGAGACCCAGTACTTC.

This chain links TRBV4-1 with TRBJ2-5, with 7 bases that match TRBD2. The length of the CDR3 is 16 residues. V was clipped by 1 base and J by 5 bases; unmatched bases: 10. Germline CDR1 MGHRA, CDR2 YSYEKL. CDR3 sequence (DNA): TGCGCCAGCAGCCAAGCGGTAGGTGGGAGGGACGAGACCCAGTACTTC. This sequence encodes CASSQAVGGRDETQYF.

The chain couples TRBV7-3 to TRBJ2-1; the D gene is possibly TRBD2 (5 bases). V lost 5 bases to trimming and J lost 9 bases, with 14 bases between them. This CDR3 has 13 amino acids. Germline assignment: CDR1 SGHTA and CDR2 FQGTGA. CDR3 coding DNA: TGTGCCAGCAGCGTTTCCGGGGATGCTGAGCAGTTCTTC. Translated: CASSVSGDAEQFF. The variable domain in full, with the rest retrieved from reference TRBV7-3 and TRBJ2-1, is GAGVSQTPSNKVTEKGKYVELRCDPISGHTALYWYRQSLGQGPEFLIYFQGTGAADDSGLPNDRFFAVRPEGSVSTLKIQRTERGDSAVYLCASSVSGDAEQFFGPGTRLTVL.

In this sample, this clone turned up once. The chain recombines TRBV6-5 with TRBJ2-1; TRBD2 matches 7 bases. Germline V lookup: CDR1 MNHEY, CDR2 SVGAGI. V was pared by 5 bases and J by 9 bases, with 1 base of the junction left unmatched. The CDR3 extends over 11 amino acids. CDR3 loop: CASSRLAEQFF. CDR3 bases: TGTGCCAGCAGTAGACTAGCTGAGCAGTTCTTC.

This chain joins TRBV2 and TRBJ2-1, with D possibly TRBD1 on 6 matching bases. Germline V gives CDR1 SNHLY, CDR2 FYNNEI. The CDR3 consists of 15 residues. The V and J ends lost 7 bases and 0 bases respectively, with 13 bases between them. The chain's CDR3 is CASKIRGNSYNEQFF. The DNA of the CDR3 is TGTGCCAGCAAAATTAGGGGGAACTCCTACAATGAGCAGTTCTTC.

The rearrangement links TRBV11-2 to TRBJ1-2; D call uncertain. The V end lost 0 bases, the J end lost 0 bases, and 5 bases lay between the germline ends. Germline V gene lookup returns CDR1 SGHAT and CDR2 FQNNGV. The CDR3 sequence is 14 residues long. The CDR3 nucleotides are TGTGCCAGCAGCTTAGATGCGCCTAACTATGGCTACACCTTC. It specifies CASSLDAPNYGYTF.

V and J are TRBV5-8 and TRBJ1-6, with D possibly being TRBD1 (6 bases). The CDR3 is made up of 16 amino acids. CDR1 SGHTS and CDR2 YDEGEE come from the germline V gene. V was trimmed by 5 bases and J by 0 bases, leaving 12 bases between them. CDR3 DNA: TGTGCCAGCAGTCGAACAGGGAGCTCCTATAATTCACCCCTCCACTTT. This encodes CASSRTGSSYNSPLHF.

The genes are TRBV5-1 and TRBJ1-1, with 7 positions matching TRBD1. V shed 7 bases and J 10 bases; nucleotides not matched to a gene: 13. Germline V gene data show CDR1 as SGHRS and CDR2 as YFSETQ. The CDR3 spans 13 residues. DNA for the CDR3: TGCGCCAGCGGAACCGGGACAGTGATCGGAGCTTTCTTT. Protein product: CASGTGTVIGAFF.